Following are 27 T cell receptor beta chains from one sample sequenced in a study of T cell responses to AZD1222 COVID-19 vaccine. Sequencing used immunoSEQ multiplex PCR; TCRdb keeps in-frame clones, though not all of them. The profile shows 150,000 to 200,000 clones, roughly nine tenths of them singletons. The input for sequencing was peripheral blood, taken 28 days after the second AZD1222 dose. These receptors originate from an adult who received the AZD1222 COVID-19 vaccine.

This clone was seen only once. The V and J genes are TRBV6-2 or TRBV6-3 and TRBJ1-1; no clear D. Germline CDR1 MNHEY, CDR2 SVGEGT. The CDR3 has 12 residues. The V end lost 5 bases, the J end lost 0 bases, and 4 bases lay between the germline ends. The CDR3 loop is CASSDLNTEAFF. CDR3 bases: TGTGCCAGCAGTGACTTGAACACTGAAGCTTTCTTT.

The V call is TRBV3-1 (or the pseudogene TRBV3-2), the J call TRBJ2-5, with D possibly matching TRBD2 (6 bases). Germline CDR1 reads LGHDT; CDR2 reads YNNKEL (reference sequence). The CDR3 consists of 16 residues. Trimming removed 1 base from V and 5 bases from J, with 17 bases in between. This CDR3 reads CASSQGRETTRETQYF. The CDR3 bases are TGTGCCAGCAGCCAAGGCCGGGAGACGACCAGGGAGACCCAGTACTTC.

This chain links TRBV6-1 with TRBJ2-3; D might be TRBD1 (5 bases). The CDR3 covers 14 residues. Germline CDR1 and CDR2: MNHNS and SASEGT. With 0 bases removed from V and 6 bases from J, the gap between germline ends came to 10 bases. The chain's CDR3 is CASSEATPGDTQYF. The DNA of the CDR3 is TGTGCCAGCAGTGAAGCGACGCCAGGGGATACGCAGTATTTT.

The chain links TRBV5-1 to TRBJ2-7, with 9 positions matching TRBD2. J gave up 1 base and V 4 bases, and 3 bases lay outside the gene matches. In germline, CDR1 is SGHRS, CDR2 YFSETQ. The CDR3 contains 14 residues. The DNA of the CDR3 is TGCGCCAGCAGCCAGACTAGCGGTTCCTACGAGCAGTACTTC. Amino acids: CASSQTSGSYEQYF.

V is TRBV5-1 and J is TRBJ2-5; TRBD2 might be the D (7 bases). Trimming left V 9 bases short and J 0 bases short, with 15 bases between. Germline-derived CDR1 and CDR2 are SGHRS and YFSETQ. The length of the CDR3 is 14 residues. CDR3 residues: CATRGGGDQETQYF. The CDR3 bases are TGCGCCACCCGCGGGGGCGGGGACCAAGAGACCCAGTACTTC. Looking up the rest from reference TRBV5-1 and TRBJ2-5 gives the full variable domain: KAGVTQTPRYLIKTRGQQVTLSCSPISGHRSVSWYQQTPGQGLQFLFEYFSETQRNKGNFPGRFSGRQFSNSRSEMNVSTLELGDSALYLCATRGGGDQETQYFGPGTRLLVL.

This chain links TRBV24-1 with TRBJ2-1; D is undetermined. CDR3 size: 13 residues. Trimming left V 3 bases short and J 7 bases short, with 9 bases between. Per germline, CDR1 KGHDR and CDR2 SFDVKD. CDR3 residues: CATSDRSLNEQFF. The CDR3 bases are TGTGCCACCAGTGATCGGAGTCTTAATGAGCAGTTCTTC.

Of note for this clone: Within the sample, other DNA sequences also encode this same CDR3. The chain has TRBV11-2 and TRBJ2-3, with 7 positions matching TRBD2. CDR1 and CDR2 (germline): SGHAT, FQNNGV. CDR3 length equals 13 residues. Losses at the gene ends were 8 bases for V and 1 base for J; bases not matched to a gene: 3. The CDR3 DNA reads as TGTGCCAGCGGTCTAGCGGGCACAGATACGCAGTATTTT. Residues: CASGLAGTDTQYF.

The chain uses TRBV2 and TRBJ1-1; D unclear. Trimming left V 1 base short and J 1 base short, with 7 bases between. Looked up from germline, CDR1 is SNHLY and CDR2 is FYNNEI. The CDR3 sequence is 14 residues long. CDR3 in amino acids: CASSEVPENTEAFF. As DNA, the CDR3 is TGTGCCAGCAGTGAAGTACCGGAGAACACTGAAGCTTTCTTT. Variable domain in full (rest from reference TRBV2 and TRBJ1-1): EPEVTQTPSHQVTQMGQEVILRCVPISNHLYFYWYRQILGQKVEFLVSFYNNEISEKSEIFDDQFSVERPDGSNFTLKIRSTKLEDSAMYFCASSEVPENTEAFFGQGTRLTVV.

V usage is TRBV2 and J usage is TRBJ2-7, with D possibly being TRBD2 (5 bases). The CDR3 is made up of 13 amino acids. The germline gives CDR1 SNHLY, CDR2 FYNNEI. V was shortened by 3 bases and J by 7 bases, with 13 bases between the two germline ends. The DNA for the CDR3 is TGTGCCAGCAGTGATCTAGCAGTAGGGGAGCAGTACTTC. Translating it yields CASSDLAVGEQYF.

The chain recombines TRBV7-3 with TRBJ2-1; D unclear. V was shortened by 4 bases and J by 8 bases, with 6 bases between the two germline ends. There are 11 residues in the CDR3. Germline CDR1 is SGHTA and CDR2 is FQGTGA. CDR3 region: CASSSDHEQFF. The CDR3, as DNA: TGTGCCAGCAGCTCGGACCATGAGCAGTTCTTC.

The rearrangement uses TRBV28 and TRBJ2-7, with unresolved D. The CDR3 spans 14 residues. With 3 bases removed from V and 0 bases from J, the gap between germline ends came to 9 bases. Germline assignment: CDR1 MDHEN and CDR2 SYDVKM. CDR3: CASSFTASSYEQYF. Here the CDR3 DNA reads TGTGCCAGCAGTTTTACCGCCAGCTCCTACGAGCAGTACTTC. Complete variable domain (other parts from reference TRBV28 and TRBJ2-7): DVKVTQSSRYLVKRTGEKVFLECVQDMDHENMFWYRQDPGLGLRLIYFSYDVKMKEKGDIPEGYSVSREKKERFSLILESASTNQTSMYLCASSFTASSYEQYFGPGTRLTVT.

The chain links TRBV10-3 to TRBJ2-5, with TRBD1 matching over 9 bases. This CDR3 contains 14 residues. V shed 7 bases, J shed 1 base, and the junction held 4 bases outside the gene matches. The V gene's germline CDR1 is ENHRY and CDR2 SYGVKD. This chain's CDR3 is CAIKGTGSQETQYF. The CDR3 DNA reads TGTGCCATCAAGGGGACAGGGAGCCAAGAGACCCAGTACTTC.

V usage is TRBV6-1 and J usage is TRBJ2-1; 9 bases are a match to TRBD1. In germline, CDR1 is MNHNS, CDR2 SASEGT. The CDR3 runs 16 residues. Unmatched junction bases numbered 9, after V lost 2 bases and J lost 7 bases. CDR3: CASSETGTGMINEQFF. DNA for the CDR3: TGTGCCAGCAGTGAAACCGGGACAGGGATGATTAATGAGCAGTTCTTC.

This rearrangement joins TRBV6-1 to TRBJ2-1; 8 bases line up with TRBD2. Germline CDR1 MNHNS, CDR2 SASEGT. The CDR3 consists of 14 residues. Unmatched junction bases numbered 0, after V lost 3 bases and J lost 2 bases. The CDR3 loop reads CASSDGGAYNEQFF. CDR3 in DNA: TGTGCCAGCAGTGACGGGGGGGCCTACAATGAGCAGTTCTTC.

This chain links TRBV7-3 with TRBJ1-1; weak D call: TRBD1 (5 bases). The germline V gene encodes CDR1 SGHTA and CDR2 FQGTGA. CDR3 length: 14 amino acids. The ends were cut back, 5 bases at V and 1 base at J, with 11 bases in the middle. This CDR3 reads CASSRGAENTEAFF. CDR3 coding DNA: TGTGCCAGCAGCCGGGGCGCAGAGAACACTGAAGCTTTCTTT.

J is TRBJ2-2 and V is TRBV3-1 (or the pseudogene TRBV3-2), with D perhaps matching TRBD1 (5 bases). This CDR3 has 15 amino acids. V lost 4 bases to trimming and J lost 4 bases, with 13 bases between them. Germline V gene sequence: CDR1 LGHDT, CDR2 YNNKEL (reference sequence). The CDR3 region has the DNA TGTGCCAGCAGCCGGCAGGGTTTGGGCACCGGGGAGCTGTTTTTT. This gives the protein CASSRQGLGTGELFF.

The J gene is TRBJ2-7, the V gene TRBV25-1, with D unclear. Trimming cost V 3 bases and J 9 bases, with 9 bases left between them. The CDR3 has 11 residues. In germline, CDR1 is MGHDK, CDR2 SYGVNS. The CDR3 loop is CASSDFSVQYF. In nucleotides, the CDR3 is TGTGCCAGCAGTGATTTCTCGGTGCAGTACTTC.

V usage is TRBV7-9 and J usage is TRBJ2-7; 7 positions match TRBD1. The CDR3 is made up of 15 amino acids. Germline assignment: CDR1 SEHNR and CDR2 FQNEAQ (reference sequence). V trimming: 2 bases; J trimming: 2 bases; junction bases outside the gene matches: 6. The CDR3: CASSLRDSHPYEQYF. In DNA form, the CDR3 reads TGTGCCAGCAGCTTAAGGGACAGCCATCCCTACGAGCAGTACTTC.

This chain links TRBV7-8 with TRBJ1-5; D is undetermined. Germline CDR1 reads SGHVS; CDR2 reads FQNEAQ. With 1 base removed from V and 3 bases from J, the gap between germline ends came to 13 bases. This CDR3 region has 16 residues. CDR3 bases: TGTGCCAGCAGCTTAGGATTAGGGCAGGTCAATCAGCCCCAGCATTTT. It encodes CASSLGLGQVNQPQHF.

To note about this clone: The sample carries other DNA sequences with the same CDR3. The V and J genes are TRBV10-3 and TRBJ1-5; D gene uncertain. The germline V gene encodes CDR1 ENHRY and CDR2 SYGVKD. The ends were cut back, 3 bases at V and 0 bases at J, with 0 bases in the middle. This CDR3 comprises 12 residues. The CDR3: CAISDSNQPQHF. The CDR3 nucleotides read TGTGCCATCAGTGATAGCAATCAGCCCCAGCATTTT.

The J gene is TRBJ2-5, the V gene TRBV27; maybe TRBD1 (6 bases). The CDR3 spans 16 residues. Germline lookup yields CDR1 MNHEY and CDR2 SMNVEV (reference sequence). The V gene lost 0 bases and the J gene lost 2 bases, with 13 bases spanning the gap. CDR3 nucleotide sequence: TGTGCCAGCAGTTTATCCCCTCCAGGGGTTCAAGAGACCCAGTACTTC. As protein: CASSLSPPGVQETQYF.

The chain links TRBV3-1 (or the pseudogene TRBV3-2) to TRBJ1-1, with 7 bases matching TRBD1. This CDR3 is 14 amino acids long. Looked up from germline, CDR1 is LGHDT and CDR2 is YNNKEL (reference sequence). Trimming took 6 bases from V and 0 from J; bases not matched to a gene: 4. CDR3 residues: CASRRQGMNTEAFF. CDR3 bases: TGTGCCAGCAGACGACAGGGAATGAACACTGAAGCTTTCTTT.

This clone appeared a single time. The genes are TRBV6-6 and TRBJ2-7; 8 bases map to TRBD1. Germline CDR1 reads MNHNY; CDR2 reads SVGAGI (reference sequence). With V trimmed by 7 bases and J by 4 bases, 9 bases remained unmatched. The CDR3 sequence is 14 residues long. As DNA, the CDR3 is TGTGCCAGCAATATACAGGGGGTAAGATACGAGCAGTACTTC. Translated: CASNIQGVRYEQYF.

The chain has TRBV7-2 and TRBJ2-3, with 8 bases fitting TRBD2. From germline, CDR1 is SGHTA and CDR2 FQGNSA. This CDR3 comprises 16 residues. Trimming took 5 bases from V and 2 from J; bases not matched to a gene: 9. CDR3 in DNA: TGTGCCAGCAGCGGCAGGCGCGGGGGGTACACAGATACGCAGTATTTT. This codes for CASSGRRGGYTDTQYF.

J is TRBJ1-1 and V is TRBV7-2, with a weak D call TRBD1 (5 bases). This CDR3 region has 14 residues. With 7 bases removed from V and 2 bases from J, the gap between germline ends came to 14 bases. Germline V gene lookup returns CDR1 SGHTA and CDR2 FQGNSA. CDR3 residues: CASTYGHLNTEAFF. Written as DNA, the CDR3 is TGTGCCAGCACCTACGGACACTTAAACACTGAAGCTTTCTTT.

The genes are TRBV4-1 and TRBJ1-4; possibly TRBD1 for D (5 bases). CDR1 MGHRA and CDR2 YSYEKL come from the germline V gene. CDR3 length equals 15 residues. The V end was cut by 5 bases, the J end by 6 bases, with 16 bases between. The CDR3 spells CASSSQGPGHEKLFF. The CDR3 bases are TGCGCCAGCAGCTCCCAGGGACCTGGGCATGAAAAACTGTTTTTT.

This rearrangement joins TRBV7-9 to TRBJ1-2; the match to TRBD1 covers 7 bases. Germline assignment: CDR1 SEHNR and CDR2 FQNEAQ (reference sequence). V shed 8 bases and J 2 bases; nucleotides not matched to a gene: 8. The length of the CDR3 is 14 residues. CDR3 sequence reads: CASQEMTGNYGYTF. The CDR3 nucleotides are TGTGCCAGCCAAGAGATGACAGGGAACTATGGCTACACCTTC.